This paragraph reports one TCR beta chain. What it binds is unknown. Libraries were prepared by immunoSEQ multiplex PCR; TCRdb keeps only in-frame clonotypes and omits some of them. This sample has about 97,000 clones, with about 78% found just once. The data derive from a study of Ad26.COV2.S vaccination and SARS-CoV-2 variants. The study's findings and limits: The analyses of TCR breadth and depth may have understated the size of total T cell responses. Relative to placebo recipients, vaccine recipients exhibited elevated spike-specific TCR breadth. Reported post-vaccination CD8+ and CD4+ T cell responses to spike showed substantial breadth. Breadth of non-spike TCRs did not differ between vaccinees and placebo recipients.

The trim removed 6 bases at V and 7 bases at J, leaving 13 bases unmatched. The CDR3 is 15 residues long. The germline gives CDR1 WSHSY, CDR2 SAAADI. This chain uses TRBV10-2 with TRBJ1-2; 8 nucleotides agree with TRBD1. The source was peripheral blood, collected after recovery from COVID-19. The sequence derives from a human donor who had recovered from COVID-19. The CDR3 reads CASSANLQGAGGYTF. The CDR3 DNA sequence: TGCGCCAGCAGCGCAAACCTCCAGGGGGCTGGTGGCTACACCTTC.